The 28 T cell receptor beta chains in this list originate from one sample, sequenced in a study of Ad26.COV2.S vaccination and SARS-CoV-2 variants. Treatment noted: around 19 received Ad26.COV2.S at low or high dose, single or two shots; roughly five received placebo; per-sample allocation not given. All samples were drawn on day 63, counting from the first vaccine or placebo injection. The table came from immunoSEQ multiplex PCR; TCRdb's copy has only in-frame clones and leaves some out. This sample has some 410,000 clones, with around 92% found just once. The specimen was peripheral blood, collected in a trial of Ad26.COV2.S vaccine versus placebo. These receptors were taken from a person between 18 and 65 years old who received the Ad26.COV2.S COVID-19 vaccine or a placebo.

This chain joins TRBV7-2 and TRBJ1-4, with 7 bases fitting TRBD1. The CDR3 spans 14 residues. Germline CDR1 SGHTA, CDR2 FQGNSA. With 3 bases clipped from V and 8 bases from J, the junction kept 6 bases outside the gene matches. The CDR3 sequence is CASSFSGGGEKLFF. The CDR3 coding sequence is TGTGCCAGCAGCTTTTCAGGGGGTGGGGAAAAACTGTTTTTT.

The count of this clone is one. The chain employs TRBV7-6 and TRBJ2-7, with a possible D match to TRBD1 (9 bases). V lost 4 bases and J lost 0, with 19 bases in between. The CDR3 spans 17 residues. Germline CDR1 reads SGHVS; CDR2 reads FNYEAQ. The CDR3 sequence is CASSWAGGQGSSYEQYF. CDR3 nucleotide sequence: TGTGCCAGCAGCTGGGCGGGGGGACAGGGAAGCTCCTACGAGCAGTACTTC.

This chain links TRBV2 with TRBJ1-1; tentatively, D is TRBD1 (5 bases). CDR1 SNHLY and CDR2 FYNNEI come from the germline V gene. The length of the CDR3 is 14 residues. Trimming removed 3 bases from V and 5 bases from J, with 13 bases in between. The CDR3 protein is CASSEGRGWTEAFF. The DNA of the CDR3 is TGTGCCAGCAGTGAGGGCCGGGGGTGGACTGAAGCTTTCTTT. Full variable domain (rest looked up from reference TRBV2 and TRBJ1-1): EPEVTQTPSHQVTQMGQEVILRCVPISNHLYFYWYRQILGQKVEFLVSFYNNEISEKSEIFDDQFSVERPDGSNFTLKIRSTKLEDSAMYFCASSEGRGWTEAFFGQGTRLTVV.

This clone was seen once. The chain combines TRBV2 with TRBJ2-2, with 7 nucleotides matching TRBD1. J gave up 2 bases and V 7 bases, and 7 bases lay outside the gene matches. Germline V gene sequence: CDR1 SNHLY, CDR2 FYNNEI. This CDR3 has 15 amino acids. The CDR3 coding sequence is TGTGCCAGCACCCAGACAGGGATTAACACCGGGGAGCTGTTTTTT. The encoded protein is CASTQTGINTGELFF.

The gene calls are TRBV6-6 and TRBJ2-7; maybe TRBD2 (6 bases). Trimming cost V 4 bases and J 2 bases, with 12 bases left between them. Germline V CDR1 and CDR2: MNHNY, SVGAGI (reference sequence). CDR3 size: 14 residues. CDR3 protein: CASSSEGRTYEQYF. The CDR3 DNA is TGTGCCAGCAGTTCTGAAGGGAGGACCTACGAGCAGTACTTC.

This sequence joins TRBV5-1 and TRBJ2-3; TRBD1 might be the D (5 bases). The CDR3 loop spans 16 amino acids. Germline assignment: CDR1 SGHRS and CDR2 YFSETQ. With 5 bases removed from V and 4 bases from J, the gap between germline ends came to 20 bases. The CDR3 sequence is CASRNGHLKGADTQYF. The DNA for the CDR3 is TGCGCCAGCAGAAACGGACACCTCAAGGGCGCAGATACGCAGTATTTT.

The rearrangement uses TRBV10-2 and TRBJ2-5; D might be TRBD2 (5 bases). Deletions cut 10 bases from V and 1 base from J, with 10 bases between. Germline V gene lookup returns CDR1 WSHSY and CDR2 SAAADI. The CDR3 covers 12 residues. The CDR3 sequence is CATSGIQETQYF. The CDR3 DNA reads as TGCGCCACCAGCGGTATCCAAGAGACCCAGTACTTC.

This chain joins TRBV30 and TRBJ1-6; D gene uncertain. CDR3 length: 14 residues. The germline gives CDR1 GTSNPN, CDR2 SVGIG (reference sequence). The V end was cut by 6 bases, the J end by 0 bases, with 9 bases between. The CDR3: CACSVSSYNSPLHF. The CDR3 DNA reads TGTGCCTGCAGCGTAAGCTCCTATAATTCACCCCTCCACTTT.

Remarks on this clone: The junction shows a germline mismatch at one end, possibly a read error. This same CDR3 is encoded by further DNA sequences in the sample. The chain couples TRBV11-2 to TRBJ2-1; TRBD2 agrees at 11 bases. This CDR3 region has 19 residues. Germline CDR1 SGHAT, CDR2 FQNNGV. CDR3 in DNA: TGTGCCAGCAGCAAGACTAGCGGGACCCCGGGCATATTCTCCAATGAGCAATTCTTC. Encoded protein: CASSKTSGTPGIFSNEQFF.

The V and J genes are TRBV7-2 and TRBJ2-2; no definite D call. The V gene's germline CDR1 is SGHTA and CDR2 FQGNSA. The CDR3 runs 13 residues. Trimming stripped 2 bases from V and 1 base from J, with 2 bases between. CDR3 protein: CASSLRNTGELFF. CDR3 bases: TGTGCCAGCAGCTTAAGGAACACCGGGGAGCTGTTTTTT.

This sequence joins TRBV6-5 and TRBJ2-2, with 13 bases identical to TRBD2. Germline-derived CDR1 and CDR2 are MNHEY and SVGAGI. Trimming at V came to 2 bases and at J to 7 bases, leaving 4 bases not matched to a gene. This CDR3 is built from 16 residues. In DNA, the CDR3 is TGTGCCAGCAGTTACCGACTAGCGGGAGGAATCGGGGAGCTGTTTTTT. Its protein is CASSYRLAGGIGELFF.

The chain recombines TRBV5-5 with TRBJ1-1; D possibly corresponds to TRBD1 (5 bases). The CDR3 sequence is 13 residues long. The V gene lost 5 bases and the J gene lost 1 base, with 9 bases spanning the gap. CDR1 is SGHKS, CDR2 YYEKEE, per germline (reference sequence). The chain's CDR3 is CASSYTGNTEAFF. The CDR3 DNA is TGTGCCAGCAGTTACACAGGGAACACTGAAGCTTTCTTT.

The J gene is TRBJ1-2, the V gene TRBV30; TRBD1 is a possible D gene (5 bases). The length of the CDR3 is 14 residues. From germline, CDR1 is GTSNPN and CDR2 SVGIG (reference sequence). V was shortened by 0 bases and J by 3 bases, with 11 bases between the two germline ends. The DNA of the CDR3 is TGTGCCTGGAGTGTACAGGACGGACACTATGGCTACACCTTC. Amino acid sequence: CAWSVQDGHYGYTF. Full variable domain (missing parts from reference TRBV30 and TRBJ1-2): SQTIHQWPATLVQPVGSPLSLECTVEGTSNPNLYWYRQAAGRGLQLLFYSVGIGQISSEVPQNLSASRPQDRQFILSSKKLLLSDSGFYLCAWSVQDGHYGYTFGSGTRLTVV.

The chain couples TRBV6-5 to TRBJ2-1; 8 bases are shared with TRBD1. Per the germline V gene, CDR1 is MNHEY and CDR2 is SVGAGI. Unmatched junction bases numbered 6, after V lost 8 bases and J lost 0 bases. The CDR3 runs to 15 residues. The CDR3 here is CASRTGLSSYNEQFF. The CDR3 coding sequence is TGTGCCAGCCGGACAGGGCTAAGCTCCTACAATGAGCAGTTCTTC.

The chain carries TRBV6-2 or TRBV6-3 and TRBJ1-5, with a possible D match to TRBD1 (5 bases). Trimming pared 2 bases from V and 4 bases from J, leaving 12 bases between. The CDR3 length is 15 residues. In germline, CDR1 is MNHEY, CDR2 SVGEGT. The CDR3 nucleotides are TGTGCCAGCAGTTACCTTTCCAGGGAGAATCAGCCCCAGCATTTT. Protein product: CASSYLSRENQPQHF.

The table lists this clone with a few counts. The chain has TRBV19 and TRBJ1-1; D is uncertain. Trimming took off 1 base at V and 11 bases at J, with 11 bases between the two ends. From germline, CDR1 is LNHDA and CDR2 SQIVND (reference sequence). The CDR3 is made up of 12 amino acids. CDR3 residues: CASSIGPGGAFF. CDR3 sequence (DNA): TGTGCCAGTAGTATAGGTCCGGGAGGGGCTTTCTTT.

V is TRBV5-5 and J is TRBJ1-4; maybe TRBD1 (5 bases). Trimming pared 0 bases from V and 7 bases from J, leaving 13 bases between. The germline V gene encodes CDR1 SGHKS and CDR2 YYEKEE (reference sequence). The CDR3 is 15 residues long. The CDR3 spells CASSLVKGLGEKLFF. CDR3 nucleotide sequence: TGTGCCAGCAGCTTGGTGAAGGGGCTGGGTGAAAAACTGTTTTTT.

The chain uses TRBV10-3 and TRBJ2-1, with TRBD2 as a possible D gene (6 bases). Trimming pared 6 bases from V and 8 bases from J, leaving 11 bases between. The germline V gene has CDR1 ENHRY and CDR2 SYGVKD. The CDR3 has 12 residues. CDR3 nucleotides: TGTGCCATCAGCGGAGGGTCTCATGAGCAGTTCTTC. Translated, it gives CAISGGSHEQFF.

In this sample, this clone turned up once. V is TRBV4-2 and J is TRBJ1-1, with 7 bases lining up with TRBD1. V was pared by 2 bases and J by 11 bases, with 8 bases of the junction left unmatched. Germline assignment: CDR1 LGHNA and CDR2 YNFKEQ. The CDR3 runs to 13 residues. CDR3 amino acids: CASSQNRGMSAFF. The DNA of the CDR3 is TGTGCCAGCAGCCAAAACAGGGGTATGAGTGCTTTCTTT.

This clone showed up just a few times. The rearrangement joins TRBV5-1 to TRBJ1-2; D perhaps matches TRBD1 (5 bases). Trimming pared 0 bases from V and 0 bases from J, leaving 6 bases between. The V gene's germline CDR1 is SGHRS and CDR2 YFSETQ. The CDR3 is 14 residues long. CDR3 residues: CASSLAGTNYGYTF. The DNA for the CDR3 is TGCGCCAGCAGCTTGGCAGGGACTAACTATGGCTACACCTTC.

The chain uses TRBV7-2 and TRBJ2-7; 8 positions agree with TRBD2. Germline loops: CDR1 SGHTA, CDR2 FQGNSA. The junction had 6 bases not matched to a gene; V was cut back by 5 bases and J by 0 bases. The CDR3 covers 15 residues. The CDR3 bases are TGTGCCAGCAGCAGTAGCGGGGCGGCCTCCTACGAGCAGTACTTC. Translating gives CASSSSGAASYEQYF.

The chain carries TRBV4-3 and TRBJ2-7; the D gene is possibly TRBD2 (6 bases). V lost 4 bases to trimming and J lost 3 bases, with 16 bases between them. CDR1 and CDR2 (germline): LGHNA, YSLEER. The CDR3 is made up of 15 amino acids. CDR3 DNA: TGCGCCAGCAGCCTCGACCGGGACTCAAACTACGAGCAGTACTTC. This gives the protein CASSLDRDSNYEQYF.

CDR3 nucleotide sequence: TGTGCCAGCAGCCCCCGGACAGGGAGCTACACCTTC. It codes for CASSPRTGSYTF. The chain combines TRBV7-8 with TRBJ1-2; 8 bases are shared with TRBD1. CDR3 length: 12 residues. Germline CDR1 is SGHVS and CDR2 is FQNEAQ. J was trimmed by 9 bases and V by 5 bases; bases with no gene match: 5.

The rearrangement joins TRBV4-3 to TRBJ1-1, with D possibly being TRBD1 (6 bases). Trimming took off 0 bases at V and 5 bases at J, with 10 bases between the two ends. The CDR3 consists of 14 residues. Germline-derived CDR1 and CDR2 are LGHNA and YSLEER. In DNA form, the CDR3 reads TGCGCCAGCAGCCAAGATAGGGGGTTTACTGAAGCTTTCTTT. Translating it yields CASSQDRGFTEAFF.

CDR3: CASSLIQVNTEAFF. CDR3 nucleotides: TGCGCCAGCAGCTTAATTCAGGTGAACACTGAAGCTTTCTTT. The chain couples TRBV5-1 to TRBJ1-1; D remains ambiguous. With 2 bases removed from V and 0 bases from J, the gap between germline ends came to 8 bases. The CDR3 length is 14 residues. Germline values: CDR1 SGHRS, CDR2 YFSETQ. The full variable domain, completed using reference TRBV5-1 and TRBJ1-1, is KAGVTQTPRYLIKTRGQQVTLSCSPISGHRSVSWYQQTPGQGLQFLFEYFSETQRNKGNFPGRFSGRQFSNSRSEMNVSTLELGDSALYLCASSLIQVNTEAFFGQGTRLTVV.

The rearrangement links TRBV10-2 to TRBJ1-4; tentative D call: TRBD1 (5 bases). The CDR3 totals 16 residues. Looked up from germline, CDR1 is WSHSY and CDR2 is SAAADI. With 7 bases removed from V and 10 bases from J, the gap between germline ends came to 25 bases. CDR3 sequence reads: CASNTTTGTMIGKLFF. DNA of the CDR3: TGCGCCAGCAATACGACTACCGGGACTATGATAGGAAAACTGTTTTTT.

CDR3: CASSLNAGKNTEAFF. CDR3 coding DNA: TGCGCCAGCAGCTTGAACGCGGGTAAGAACACTGAAGCTTTCTTT. The chain has TRBV5-1 and TRBJ1-1, with no clear D. Germline V lookup: CDR1 SGHRS, CDR2 YFSETQ. The CDR3 spans 15 residues. With 1 base removed from V and 1 base from J, the gap between germline ends came to 11 bases.

This chain joins TRBV7-9 and TRBJ1-4; the D gene is possibly TRBD1 (6 bases). With 5 bases removed from V and 8 bases from J, the gap between germline ends came to 15 bases. Germline CDR1 is SEHNR and CDR2 is FQNEAQ (reference sequence). There are 14 residues in the CDR3. CDR3 residues: CASSPAGDREKLFF. The CDR3 DNA reads as TGTGCCAGCAGCCCCGCAGGGGATAGGGAAAAACTGTTTTTT.